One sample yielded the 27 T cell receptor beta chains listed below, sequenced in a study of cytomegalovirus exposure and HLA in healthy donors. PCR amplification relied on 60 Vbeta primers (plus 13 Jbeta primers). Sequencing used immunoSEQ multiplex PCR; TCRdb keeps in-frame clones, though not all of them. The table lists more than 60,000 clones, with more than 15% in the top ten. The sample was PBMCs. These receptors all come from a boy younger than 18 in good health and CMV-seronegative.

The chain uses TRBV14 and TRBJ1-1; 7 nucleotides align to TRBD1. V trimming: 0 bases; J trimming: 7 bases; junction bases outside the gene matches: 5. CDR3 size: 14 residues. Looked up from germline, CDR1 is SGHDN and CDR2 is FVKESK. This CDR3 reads CASSQDPGTVEAFF. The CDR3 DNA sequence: TGTGCCAGCAGCCAAGACCCCGGGACAGTTGAAGCTTTCTTT.

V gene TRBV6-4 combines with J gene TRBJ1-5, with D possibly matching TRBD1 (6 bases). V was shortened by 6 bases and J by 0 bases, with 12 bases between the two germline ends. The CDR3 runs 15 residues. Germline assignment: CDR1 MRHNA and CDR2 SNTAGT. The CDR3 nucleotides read TGTGCCAGCAGACCGACAGGAGATAGCAATCAGCCCCAGCATTTT. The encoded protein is CASRPTGDSNQPQHF.

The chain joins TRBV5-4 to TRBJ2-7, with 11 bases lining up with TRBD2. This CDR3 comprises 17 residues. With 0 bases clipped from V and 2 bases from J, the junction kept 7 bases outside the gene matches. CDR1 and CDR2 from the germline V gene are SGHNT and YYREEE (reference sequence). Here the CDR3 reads CASSLGSASGGTYEQYF. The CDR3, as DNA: TGTGCCAGCAGCTTGGGGTCCGCTAGCGGGGGGACCTACGAGCAGTACTTC.

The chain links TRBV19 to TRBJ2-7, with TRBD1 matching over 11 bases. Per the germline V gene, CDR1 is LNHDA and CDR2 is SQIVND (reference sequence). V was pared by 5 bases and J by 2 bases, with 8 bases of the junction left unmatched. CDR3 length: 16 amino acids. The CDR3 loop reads CASSQSRTGGPYEQYF. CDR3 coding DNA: TGTGCCAGTAGTCAATCTAGGACAGGGGGCCCCTACGAGCAGTACTTC.

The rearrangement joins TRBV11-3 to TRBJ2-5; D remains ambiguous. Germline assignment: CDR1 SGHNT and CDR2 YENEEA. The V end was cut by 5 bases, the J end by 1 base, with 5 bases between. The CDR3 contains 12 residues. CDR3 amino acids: CASSRGQETQYF. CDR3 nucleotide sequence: TGTGCCAGCAGCCGCGGCCAAGAGACCCAGTACTTC.

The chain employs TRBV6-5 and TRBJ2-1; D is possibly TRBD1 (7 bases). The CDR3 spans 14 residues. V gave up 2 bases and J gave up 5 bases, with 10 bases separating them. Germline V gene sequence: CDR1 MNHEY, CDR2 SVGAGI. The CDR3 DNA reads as TGTGCCAGCAGTTACGCGGGACAGAACAATGAGCAGTTCTTC. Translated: CASSYAGQNNEQFF.

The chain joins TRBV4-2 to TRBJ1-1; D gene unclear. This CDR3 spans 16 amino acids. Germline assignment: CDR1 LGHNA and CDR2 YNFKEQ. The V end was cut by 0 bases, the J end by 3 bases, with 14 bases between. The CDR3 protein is CASSQEWRQLYTEAFF. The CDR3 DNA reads TGTGCCAGCAGCCAAGAGTGGCGGCAGCTTTACACTGAAGCTTTCTTT.

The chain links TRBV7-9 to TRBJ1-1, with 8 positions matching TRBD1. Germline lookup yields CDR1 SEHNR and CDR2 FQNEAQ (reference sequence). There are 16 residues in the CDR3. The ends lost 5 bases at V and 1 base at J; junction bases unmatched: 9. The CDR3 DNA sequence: TGTGCCAGCAGCGAGGAACCAGGGGGCAAGAACACTGAAGCTTTCTTT. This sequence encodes CASSEEPGGKNTEAFF.

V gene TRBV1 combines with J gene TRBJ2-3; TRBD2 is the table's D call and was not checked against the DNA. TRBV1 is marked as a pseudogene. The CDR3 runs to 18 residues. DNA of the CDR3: TGCACCAGCAGCCAAGATGCCCAGCGGGGGGGCCGCACAGATACGCAGTATTTT. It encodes CTSSQDAQRGGRTDTQYF.

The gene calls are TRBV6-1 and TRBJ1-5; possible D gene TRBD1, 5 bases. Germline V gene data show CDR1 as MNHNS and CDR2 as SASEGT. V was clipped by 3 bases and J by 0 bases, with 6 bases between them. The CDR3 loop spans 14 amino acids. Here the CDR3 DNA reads TGTGCCAGCAGTGACGGACATAGCAATCAGCCCCAGCATTTT. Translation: CASSDGHSNQPQHF.

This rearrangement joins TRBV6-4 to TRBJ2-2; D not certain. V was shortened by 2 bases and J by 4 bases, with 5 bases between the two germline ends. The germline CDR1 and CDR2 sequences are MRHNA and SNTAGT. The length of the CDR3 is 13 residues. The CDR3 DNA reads TGTGCCAGCAGTGACACATCCACCGGGGAGCTGTTTTTT. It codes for CASSDTSTGELFF.

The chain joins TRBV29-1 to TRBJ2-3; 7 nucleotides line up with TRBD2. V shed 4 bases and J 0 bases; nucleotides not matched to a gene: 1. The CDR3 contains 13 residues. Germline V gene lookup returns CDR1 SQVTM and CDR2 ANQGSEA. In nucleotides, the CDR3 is TGCAGCGTTGGAGCGGGGAGCACAGATACGCAGTATTTT. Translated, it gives CSVGAGSTDTQYF.

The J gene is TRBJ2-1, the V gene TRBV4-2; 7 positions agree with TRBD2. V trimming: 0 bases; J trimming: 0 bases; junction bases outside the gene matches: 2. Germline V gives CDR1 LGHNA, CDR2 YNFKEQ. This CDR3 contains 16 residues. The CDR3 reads CASSQEGGSSYNEQFF. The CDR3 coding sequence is TGTGCCAGCAGCCAAGAGGGCGGGAGCTCCTACAATGAGCAGTTCTTC.

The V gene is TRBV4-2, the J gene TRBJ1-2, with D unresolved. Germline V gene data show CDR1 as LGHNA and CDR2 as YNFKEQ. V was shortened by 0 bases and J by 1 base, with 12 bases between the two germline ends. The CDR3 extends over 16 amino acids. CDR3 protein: CASSQDSHSFNYGYTF. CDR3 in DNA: TGTGCCAGCAGCCAAGATAGTCACAGCTTTAACTATGGCTACACCTTC.

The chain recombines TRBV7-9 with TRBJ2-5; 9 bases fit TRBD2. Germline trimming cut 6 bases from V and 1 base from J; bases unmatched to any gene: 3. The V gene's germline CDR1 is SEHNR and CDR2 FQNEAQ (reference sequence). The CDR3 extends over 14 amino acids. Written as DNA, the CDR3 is TGTGCCAGCAGGGCGGGGGGGACCCAAGAGACCCAGTACTTC. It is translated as CASRAGGTQETQYF.

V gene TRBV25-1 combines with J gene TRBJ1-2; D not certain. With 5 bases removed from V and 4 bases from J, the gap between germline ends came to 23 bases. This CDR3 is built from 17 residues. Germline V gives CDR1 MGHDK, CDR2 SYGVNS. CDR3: CASSPPRSGVGLYGYTF. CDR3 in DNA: TGTGCCAGCAGTCCCCCGCGGTCAGGCGTCGGACTCTATGGCTACACCTTC.

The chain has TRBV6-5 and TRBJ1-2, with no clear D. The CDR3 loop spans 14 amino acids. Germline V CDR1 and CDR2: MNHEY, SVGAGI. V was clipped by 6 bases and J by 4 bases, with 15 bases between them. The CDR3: CASSRDWASYGYTF. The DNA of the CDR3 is TGTGCCAGCAGCCGGGATTGGGCCTCCTATGGCTACACCTTC.

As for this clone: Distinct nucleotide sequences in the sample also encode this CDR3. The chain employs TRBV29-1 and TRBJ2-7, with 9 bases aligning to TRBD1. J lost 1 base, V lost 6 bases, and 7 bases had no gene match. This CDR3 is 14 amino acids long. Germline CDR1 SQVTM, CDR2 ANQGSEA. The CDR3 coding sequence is TGCAGCGTCCCGGGACAGGGCCAATCCTACGAGCAGTACTTC. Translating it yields CSVPGQGQSYEQYF.

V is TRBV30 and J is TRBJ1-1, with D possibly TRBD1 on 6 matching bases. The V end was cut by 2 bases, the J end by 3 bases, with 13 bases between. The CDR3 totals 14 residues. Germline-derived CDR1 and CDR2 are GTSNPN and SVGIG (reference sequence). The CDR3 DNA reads TGTGCCTGGAGTCTTCGGGCAGGGGACACTGAAGCTTTCTTT. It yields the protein CAWSLRAGDTEAFF.

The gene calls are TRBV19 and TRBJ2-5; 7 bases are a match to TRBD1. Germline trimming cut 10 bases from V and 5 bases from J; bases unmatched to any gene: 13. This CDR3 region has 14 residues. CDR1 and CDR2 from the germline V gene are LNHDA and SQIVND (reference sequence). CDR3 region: CATSTVQGKETQYF. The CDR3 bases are TGTGCCACCTCAACGGTACAGGGGAAGGAGACCCAGTACTTC.

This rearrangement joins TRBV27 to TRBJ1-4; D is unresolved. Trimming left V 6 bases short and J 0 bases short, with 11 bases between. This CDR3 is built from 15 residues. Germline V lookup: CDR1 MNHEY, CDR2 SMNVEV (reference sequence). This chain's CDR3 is CASSWSLATNEKLFF. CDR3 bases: TGTGCCAGCAGCTGGAGCCTTGCAACTAATGAAAAACTGTTTTTT.

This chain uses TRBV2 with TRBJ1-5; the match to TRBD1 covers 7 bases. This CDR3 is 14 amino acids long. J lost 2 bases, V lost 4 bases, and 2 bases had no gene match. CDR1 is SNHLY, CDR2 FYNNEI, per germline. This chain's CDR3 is CASSGDSRNQPQHF. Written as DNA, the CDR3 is TGTGCCAGCAGTGGGGACAGTCGCAATCAGCCCCAGCATTTT.

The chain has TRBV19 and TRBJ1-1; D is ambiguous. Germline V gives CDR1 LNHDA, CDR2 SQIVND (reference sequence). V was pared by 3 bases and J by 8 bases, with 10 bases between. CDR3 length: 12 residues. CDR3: CASSIGWSEAFF. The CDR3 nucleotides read TGTGCCAGTAGTATTGGTTGGAGCGAAGCTTTCTTT.

CDR3 coding DNA: TGCGCCAGCAGCTTGGGGGGACTAGCGGACTACGAGCAGTACTTC. This gives the protein CASSLGGLADYEQYF. The V call is TRBV5-1, the J call TRBJ2-7; 11 bases map to TRBD2. CDR3 length: 15 amino acids. J was trimmed by 3 bases and V by 0 bases; bases with no gene match: 2. Germline V gene sequence: CDR1 SGHRS, CDR2 YFSETQ.

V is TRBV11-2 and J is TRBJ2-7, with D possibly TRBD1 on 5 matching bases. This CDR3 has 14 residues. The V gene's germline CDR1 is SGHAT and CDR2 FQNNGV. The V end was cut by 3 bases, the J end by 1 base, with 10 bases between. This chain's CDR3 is CASSFKTDSYEQYF. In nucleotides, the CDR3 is TGTGCCAGCAGCTTTAAGACAGATTCCTACGAGCAGTACTTC.

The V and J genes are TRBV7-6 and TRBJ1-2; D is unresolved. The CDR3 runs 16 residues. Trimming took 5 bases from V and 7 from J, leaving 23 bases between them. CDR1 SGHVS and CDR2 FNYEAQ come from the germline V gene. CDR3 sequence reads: CASSLPWGRGESGYTF. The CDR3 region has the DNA TGTGCCAGCAGCCTCCCGTGGGGTCGGGGAGAAAGTGGCTACACCTTC.

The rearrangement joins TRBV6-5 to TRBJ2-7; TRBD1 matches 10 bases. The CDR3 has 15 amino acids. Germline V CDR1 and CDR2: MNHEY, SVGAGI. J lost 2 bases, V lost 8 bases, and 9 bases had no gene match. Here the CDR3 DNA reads TGTGCCAGCTCCCCGGGACAGGGGATCGCCTACGAGCAGTACTTC. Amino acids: CASSPGQGIAYEQYF.